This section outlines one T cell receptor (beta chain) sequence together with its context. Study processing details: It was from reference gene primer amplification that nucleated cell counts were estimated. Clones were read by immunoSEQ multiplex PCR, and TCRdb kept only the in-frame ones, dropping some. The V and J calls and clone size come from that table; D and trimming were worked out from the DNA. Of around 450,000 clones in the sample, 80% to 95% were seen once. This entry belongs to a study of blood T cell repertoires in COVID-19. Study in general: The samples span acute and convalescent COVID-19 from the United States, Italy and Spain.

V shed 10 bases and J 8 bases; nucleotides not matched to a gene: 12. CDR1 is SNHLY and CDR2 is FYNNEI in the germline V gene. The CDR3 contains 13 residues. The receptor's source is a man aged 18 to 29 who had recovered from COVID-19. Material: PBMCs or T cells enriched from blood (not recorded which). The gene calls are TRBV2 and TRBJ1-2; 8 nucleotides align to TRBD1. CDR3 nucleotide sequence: TGTGCCATTCTCATGCAGGGGGCTCGGGGCTACACCTTC. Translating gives CAILMQGARGYTF.